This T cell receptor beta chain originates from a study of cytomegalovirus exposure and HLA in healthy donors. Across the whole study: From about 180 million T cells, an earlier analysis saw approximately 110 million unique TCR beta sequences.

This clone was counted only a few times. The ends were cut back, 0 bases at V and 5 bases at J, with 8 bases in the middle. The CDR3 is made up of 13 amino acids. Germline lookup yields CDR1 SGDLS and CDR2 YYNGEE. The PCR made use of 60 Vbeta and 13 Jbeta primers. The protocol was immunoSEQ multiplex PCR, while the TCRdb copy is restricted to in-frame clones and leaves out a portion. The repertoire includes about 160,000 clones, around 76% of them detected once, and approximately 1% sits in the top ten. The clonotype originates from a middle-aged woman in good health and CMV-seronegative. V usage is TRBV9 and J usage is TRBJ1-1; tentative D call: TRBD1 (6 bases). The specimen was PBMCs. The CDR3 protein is CASSVAQGTEAFF. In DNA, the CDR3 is TGTGCCAGCAGCGTAGCCCAGGGGACTGAAGCTTTCTTT.